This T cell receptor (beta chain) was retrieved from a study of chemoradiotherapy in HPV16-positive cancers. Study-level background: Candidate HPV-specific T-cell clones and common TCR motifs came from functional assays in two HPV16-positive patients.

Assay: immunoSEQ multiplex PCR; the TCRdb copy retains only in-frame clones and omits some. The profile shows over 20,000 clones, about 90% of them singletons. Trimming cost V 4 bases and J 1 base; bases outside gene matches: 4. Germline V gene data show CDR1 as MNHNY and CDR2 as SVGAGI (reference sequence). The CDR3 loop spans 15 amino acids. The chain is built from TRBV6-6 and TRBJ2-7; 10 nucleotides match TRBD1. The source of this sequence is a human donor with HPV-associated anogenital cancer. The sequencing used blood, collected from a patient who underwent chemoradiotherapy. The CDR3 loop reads CASSFDRGLSYEQYF. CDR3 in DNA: TGTGCCAGCAGTTTCGACAGGGGGCTTTCCTACGAGCAGTACTTC.